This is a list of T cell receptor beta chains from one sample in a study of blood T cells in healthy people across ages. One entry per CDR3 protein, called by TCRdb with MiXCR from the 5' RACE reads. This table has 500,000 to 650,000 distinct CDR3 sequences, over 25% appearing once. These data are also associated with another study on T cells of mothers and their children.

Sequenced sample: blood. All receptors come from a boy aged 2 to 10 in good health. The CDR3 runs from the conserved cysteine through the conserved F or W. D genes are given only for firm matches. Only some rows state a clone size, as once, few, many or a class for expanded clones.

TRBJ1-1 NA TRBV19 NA CASSIGGGITEAFF TGTGCCAGTAGTATCGGAGGGGGTATCACTGAAGCTTTCTTT
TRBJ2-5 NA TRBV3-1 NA CASSQDRSADRQETQYF TGTGCCAGCAGCCAAGATCGTTCGGCGGATCGCCAAGAGACCCAGTACTTC
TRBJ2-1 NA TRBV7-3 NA CASSPSQGRYNEQFF TGTGCCAGCAGCCCCTCCCAGGGGAGGTACAATGAGCAGTTCTTC
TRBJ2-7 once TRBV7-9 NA CASSGQASSYEQYF TGTGCCAGCAGCGGCCAGGCCAGCTCCTACGAGCAGTACTTC
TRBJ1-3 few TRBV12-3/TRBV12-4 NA CASSPARTSSGNTIYF TGTGCCAGCAGTCCCGCCCGGACGTCCTCTGGAAACACCATATATTTT
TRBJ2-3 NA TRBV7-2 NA CASSLVETRDTQYF TGTGCCAGCAGCTTAGTTGAGACTAGAGATACGCAGTATTTT
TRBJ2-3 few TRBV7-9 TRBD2 CASRFPAGASTDTQYF TGTGCCAGCAGGTTTCCCGCGGGAGCTAGCACAGATACGCAGTATTTT
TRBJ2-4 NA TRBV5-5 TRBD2 CASSQLAGVGNIQYF TGTGCCAGCAGCCAACTAGCGGGAGTCGGAAACATTCAGTACTTC
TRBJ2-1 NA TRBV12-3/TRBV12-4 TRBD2 CASSPGTSANNEQFF TGTGCCAGCAGTCCCGGGACTAGCGCGAACAATGAGCAGTTCTTC
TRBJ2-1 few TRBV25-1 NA CASSPGIEQFF TGTGCCAGCAGTCCAGGGATTGAGCAGTTCTTC
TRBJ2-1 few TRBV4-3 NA CASSQDMGWGNEQFF TGCGCCAGCAGCCAAGACATGGGGTGGGGCAATGAGCAGTTCTTC
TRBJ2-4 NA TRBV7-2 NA CASSLVSGLLAKNIQYF TGTGCCAGCAGCTTAGTGAGCGGGCTCCTAGCCAAAAACATTCAGTACTTC
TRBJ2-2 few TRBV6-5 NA CASSYGPAGELFF TGTGCCAGCAGTTACGGGCCCGCCGGGGAGCTGTTTTTT
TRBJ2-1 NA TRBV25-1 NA CASSEVNGAENYNEQFF TGTGCCAGCAGTGAGGTTAATGGGGCAGAGAATTACAATGAGCAGTTCTTC
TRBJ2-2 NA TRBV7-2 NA CASSSRRTGELFF TGTGCCAGCAGCTCCCGGCGGACCGGGGAGCTGTTTTTT
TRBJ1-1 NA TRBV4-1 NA CASSQGAFRKDTEAFF TGCGCCAGCAGCCAAGGTGCCTTTAGAAAGGACACTGAAGCTTTCTTT
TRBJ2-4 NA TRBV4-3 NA CASSQGLTDKNIQYF TGCGCTAGCAGCCAAGGACTCACGGACAAAAACATTCAGTACTTC
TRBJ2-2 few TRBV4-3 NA CASSQGAGGADTGELFF TGCGCCAGCAGCCAAGGCGCCGGGGGCGCGGACACCGGGGAGCTGTTTTTT
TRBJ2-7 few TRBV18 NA CASSPARPSSYEQYF TGTGCCAGCTCCCCAGCCCGACCAAGCTCCTACGAGCAGTACTTC
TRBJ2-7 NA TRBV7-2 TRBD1 CASSSQPGQTYEQYF TGTGCCAGCAGCTCTCAGCCGGGACAGACCTACGAGCAGTACTTC
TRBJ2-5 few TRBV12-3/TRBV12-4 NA CASSVRGREQYF TGTGCCAGCAGTGTCCGGGGGCGGGAGCAGTACTTC
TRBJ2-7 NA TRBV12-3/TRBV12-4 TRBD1 CASSPSRDRVQQYF TGTGCCAGCAGCCCGTCCCGGGACAGGGTTCAGCAGTACTTC
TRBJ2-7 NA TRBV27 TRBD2 CAPASGGGGSYEQYF TGTGCCCCCGCTAGCGGGGGGGGCGGCTCCTACGAGCAGTACTTC
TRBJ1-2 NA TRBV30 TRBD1 CAWNPRTGDGYTF TGTGCCTGGAACCCTAGGACAGGGGATGGCTACACCTTC
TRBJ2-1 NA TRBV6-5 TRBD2 CASSYGAGGRQFF TGTGCCAGCAGTTACGGGGCGGGGGGCCGTCAGTTCTTC